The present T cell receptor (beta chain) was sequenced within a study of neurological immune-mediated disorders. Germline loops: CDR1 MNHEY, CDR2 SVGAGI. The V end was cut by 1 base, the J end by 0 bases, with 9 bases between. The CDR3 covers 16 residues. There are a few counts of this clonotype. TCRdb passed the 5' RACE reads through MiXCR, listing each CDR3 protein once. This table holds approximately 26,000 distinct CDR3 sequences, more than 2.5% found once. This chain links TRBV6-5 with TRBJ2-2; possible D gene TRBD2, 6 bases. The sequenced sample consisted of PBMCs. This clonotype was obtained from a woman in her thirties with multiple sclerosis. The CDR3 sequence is CASSYFRGTNTGELFF. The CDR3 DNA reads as TGTGCCAGCAGTTACTTTCGGGGGACGAACACCGGGGAGCTGTTTTTT.